The T cell receptor (beta chain) described here comes from a study of blood T cell repertoires in COVID-19. Study-level information: There were acute and convalescent COVID-19 samples, and they came from the United States, Italy and Spain.

The CDR3 totals 16 residues. V dropped 0 bases and J dropped 2; count of bases not matched to a gene: 6. Per germline, CDR1 SGHRS and CDR2 YFSETQ. Original methodology: From reference gene primer amplification, estimates of nucleated cell counts were derived. The assay was immunoSEQ multiplex PCR, and TCRdb's table has in-frame clones only and misses some. D and trimming were read from the DNA, whereas the V and J calls and clone size are those reported in that table. The sample lists fewer than 250,000 clones; 84% were seen once. The TCR sequence derives from a man in his fifties or sixties with acute or convalescent COVID-19. Source material: peripheral blood. The V and J genes are TRBV5-1 and TRBJ2-3, with 7 bases that match TRBD1. In DNA form, the CDR3 reads TGCGCCAGCAGCTTGGGGGACAGCACCTTCACAGATACGCAGTATTTT. Its protein product is CASSLGDSTFTDTQYF. The complete variable domain, with remaining parts taken from reference TRBV5-1 and TRBJ2-3, reads KAGVTQTPRYLIKTRGQQVTLSCSPISGHRSVSWYQQTPGQGLQFLFEYFSETQRNKGNFPGRFSGRQFSNSRSEMNVSTLELGDSALYLCASSLGDSTFTDTQYFGPGTRLTVL.